The entry that follows covers one TCR beta chain sequence. Germline assignment: CDR1 MRHNA and CDR2 SNTAGT. This CDR3 has 14 residues. The V gene end was trimmed by 4 bases and the J gene end by 5 bases; junction bases not matched to a gene: 4. The data were produced by immunoSEQ multiplex PCR, yet TCRdb's version contains in-frame clones alone and is incomplete. The table records 120,000 to 150,000 clones, more than 75% of them present only once. Participants' reported clinical history set cohort assignment. The sample comes from a study of blood T cell repertoires in COVID-19. This receptor was taken from a woman in her 30s with acute COVID-19. The sequenced sample consisted of PBMCs or T cells enriched from blood (not recorded which). The chain recombines TRBV6-4 with TRBJ2-4; 8 nucleotides agree with TRBD2. CDR3 protein: CASSAAGAENIQYF. The DNA for the CDR3 is TGTGCCAGCAGTGCAGCGGGAGCGGAAAACATTCAGTACTTC.